The text below deals with one TCR beta chain. 13 Jbeta primers and 60 Vbeta primers were used for the PCR. TCRdb's copy holds only in-frame clones and misses some; the assay was immunoSEQ multiplex PCR. This sample has approximately 190,000 clones, with roughly 74% found just once. The CDR3 extends over 15 amino acids. These data belong to a study of cytomegalovirus exposure and HLA in healthy donors. The chain uses TRBV21-1 and TRBJ2-7; TRBD1, the table's D call, was not compared with the DNA. TRBV21-1 is flagged as a pseudogene. Sequenced material: PBMCs. The source is a woman aged 25 to 45 in good health and CMV-seropositive. The CDR3 DNA reads as TGTGCCAGCAGCACTTCAACAGGGGGTCCCTACGAGCAGTACTTC. Protein: CASSTSTGGPYEQYF.